The rows below give T cell receptor beta chains drawn from one sample of a study of blood T cell repertoires in COVID-19. Generated by immunoSEQ multiplex PCR, the TCRdb table keeps only in-frame clones and is missing some. The profile shows 100,000 to 150,000 clones, 86% of them singletons. The sample consisted of PBMCs or T cells enriched from blood (not recorded which). These receptors were collected from a woman in her forties or fifties who had recovered from COVID-19. The CDR3 runs from the conserved cysteine through the conserved F or W. Each record gives: D gene, J gene, clone size, V gene, CDR3 protein, CDR3 DNA. The D gene is left open where the match is weak. Clone size is stated in some rows and not others, as once, few, many or a class when expanded.

TRBD2 TRBJ2-2 - TRBV27 CASSSLRAGGNTGELFF TGTGCCAGCAGTTCCCTCCGAGCGGGGGGGAACACCGGGGAGCTGTTTTTT
TRBD1 TRBJ1-2 once TRBV6-6 CASREPGQGGGYTF TGTGCCAGCAGGGAACCGGGACAGGGAGGGGGCTACACCTTC
TRBD1 TRBJ1-1 - TRBV6-2/TRBV6-3 CASSRRQGADTEAFF TGTGCCAGCAGCCGGCGACAGGGGGCGGACACTGAAGCTTTCTTT
TRBD1 TRBJ2-7 few TRBV7-3 CASSPTGSYEQYF TGTGCCAGCAGCCCGACAGGGTCTTACGAGCAGTACTTC
TRBD2 TRBJ2-1 once TRBV15 CATSRRLAGGNEQFF TGTGCCACCAGCAGACGACTAGCGGGGGGTAATGAGCAGTTCTTC
- TRBJ1-2 - TRBV29-1 CSVDVDSLANYGYTF TGCAGCGTTGACGTAGACAGTCTCGCTAACTATGGCTACACCTTC
- TRBJ1-2 few TRBV12-2 CARGEQNYGYTF TGTGCAAGAGGGGAACAGAACTATGGCTACACCTTC
TRBD2 TRBJ2-7 - TRBV7-9 CASSAVSGTSAYEQYF TGTGCCAGCAGCGCGGTCTCCGGGACTAGTGCCTACGAGCAGTACTTC
TRBD1 TRBJ2-3 - TRBV19 CASSSRQGRTDTQYF TGTGCCAGTAGTTCTAGACAGGGTCGCACAGATACGCAGTATTTT
- TRBJ1-5 - TRBV10-3 CAIMEDQPQHF TGTGCCATCATGGAGGATCAGCCCCAGCATTTT
- TRBJ1-1 - TRBV6-5 CASSTGSPEAFF TGTGCCAGCAGCACAGGGAGCCCTGAAGCTTTCTTT
- TRBJ2-7 - TRBV10-1 CASSIGQNYEQYF TGCGCCAGCAGTATTGGGCAGAACTACGAGCAGTACTTC
- TRBJ1-4 - TRBV6-1 CASSEDHYEKLFF TGTGCCAGCAGTGAAGATCATTATGAAAAACTGTTTTTT
- TRBJ1-2 - TRBV18 CASSPSTGRGQNYGYTF TGTGCCAGCTCACCATCGACAGGTCGGGGTCAAAACTATGGCTACACCTTC
TRBD1 TRBJ2-1 once TRBV7-2 CASSLVTDRAVEQFF TGTGCCAGCAGCTTAGTAACGGACAGGGCGGTTGAGCAGTTCTTC
- TRBJ1-1 - TRBV30 CAWRQGVSYTEAFF TGTGCCTGGAGACAGGGTGTAAGTTACACTGAAGCTTTCTTT
TRBD2 TRBJ2-1 - TRBV6-5 CASSYSTGGLSNEQFF TGTGCCAGCAGTTACTCGACGGGGGGGCTCTCCAATGAGCAGTTCTTC
- TRBJ2-1 - TRBV3-1/TRBV3-2 CASSQLQSSYNEQFF TGTGCCAGCAGCCAATTACAGAGCTCCTACAATGAGCAGTTCTTC